This paragraph reports one T cell receptor beta chain. This CDR3 is built from 13 residues. V was cut by 4 bases and J by 3 bases, with 9 bases left in between. CDR1 and CDR2 from the germline V gene are MDHEN and SYDVKM. This sample is drawn from a study of preoperative IRX-2 immunotherapy in early breast cancer. Sequenced by immunoSEQ multiplex PCR; TCRdb stores in-frame clones only, minus some. The data show around 28,000 clones, roughly 90% seen once. Treatment meaning: preoperative locoregional IRX-2 cytokine immunotherapy. Patients received preoperative, locoregional IRX-2 cytokine immunotherapy in a phase Ib study.

The material was obtained from a patient treated with IRX-2 immunotherapy. The chain carries TRBV28 and TRBJ1-2; weak D call: TRBD1 (5 bases). The TCR originated in a human donor with breast cancer. The CDR3 DNA sequence: TGTGCCAGCAGTTCGGGGGTTGACTATGGCTACACCTTC. Encoded protein: CASSSGVDYGYTF.